These 32 T cell receptor beta chains share one sample of origin, sequenced in a study of cytomegalovirus exposure and HLA in healthy donors. The PCR ran on 60 Vbeta and 13 Jbeta primers. Sequenced by immunoSEQ multiplex PCR; TCRdb stores in-frame clones only, minus some. With 150,000 to 200,000 clones in the sample, the ten largest clones hold around 6%. Sequenced input: PBMCs. The origin of the receptors is a man between 25 and 39 years old in good health and CMV-seronegative.

The chain carries TRBV6-5 and TRBJ1-1; the match to TRBD1 covers 9 bases. Germline loops: CDR1 MNHEY, CDR2 SVGAGI. The V gene end was trimmed by 6 bases and the J gene end by 5 bases; junction bases not matched to a gene: 7. This CDR3 region has 14 residues. CDR3 amino acids: CASRVTGTGTEAFF. The CDR3 nucleotides read TGTGCCAGCAGAGTAACCGGGACAGGGACTGAAGCTTTCTTT.

This chain uses TRBV10-1 with TRBJ2-2, with TRBD1 matching 7 bases. Looked up from germline, CDR1 is WNHNN and CDR2 is SYGVQD (reference sequence). CDR3 length: 16 amino acids. V was clipped by 3 bases and J by 1 base; unmatched bases: 5. The CDR3, as DNA: TGCGCCAGCAGTGAAGTCAGGACAGGGAACACCGGGGAGCTGTTTTTT. This encodes CASSEVRTGNTGELFF.

This chain uses TRBV30 with TRBJ1-2; the D gene is possibly TRBD1 (5 bases). V lost 1 base to trimming and J lost 4 bases, with 10 bases between them. From germline, CDR1 is GTSNPN and CDR2 SVGIG (reference sequence). The CDR3 has 13 residues. CDR3 sequence (DNA): TGTGCCTGGAGTGGGAGGGGTCGCTATGGCTACACCTTC. Its translation: CAWSGRGRYGYTF.

This chain links TRBV21-1 with TRBJ1-5; TRBD1, the table's D call, was not compared with the DNA. TRBV21-1 is listed as a pseudogene. This CDR3 has 14 residues. This chain's CDR3 is CASSKTGGNQPQHF. DNA for the CDR3: TGTGCCAGCAGCAAGACAGGGGGCAATCAGCCCCAGCATTTT.

The gene calls are TRBV4-2 and TRBJ2-7; 8 bases map to TRBD1. The CDR3 covers 16 residues. The V segment lost 6 bases and the J segment 2 bases; nucleotides outside the gene matches: 12. Germline CDR1 LGHNA, CDR2 YNFKEQ. CDR3 sequence: CASSPNTGGLAYEQYF. In nucleotides, the CDR3 is TGTGCCAGCAGTCCAAACACAGGGGGGTTAGCCTACGAGCAGTACTTC.

V gene TRBV7-3 combines with J gene TRBJ2-7; weak D call: TRBD1 (6 bases). There are 13 residues in the CDR3. Per germline, CDR1 SGHTA and CDR2 FQGTGA. V was shortened by 3 bases and J by 6 bases, with 12 bases between the two germline ends. The DNA of the CDR3 is TGTGCCAGCAGCTTGAACAGGGCCTCCGAGCAGTACTTC. Translating gives CASSLNRASEQYF.

The chain joins TRBV5-6 to TRBJ1-1; 7 positions agree with TRBD1. The CDR3 is 16 amino acids. V lost 4 bases, J lost 1 base, and 10 bases stayed unmatched. Looked up from germline, CDR1 is SGHDT and CDR2 is YYEEEE. CDR3 in amino acids: CASSLDRPNKNTEAFF. The CDR3 DNA reads as TGTGCCAGCAGCCTGGACAGGCCCAACAAGAACACTGAAGCTTTCTTT.

The chain joins TRBV10-3 to TRBJ1-2; D unclear. With 6 bases removed from V and 6 bases from J, the gap between germline ends came to 14 bases. In germline, CDR1 is ENHRY, CDR2 SYGVKD. The CDR3 runs to 13 residues. This CDR3 reads CAIRKEPLDGYTF. DNA of the CDR3: TGTGCCATCAGGAAGGAGCCTCTTGATGGCTACACCTTC.

The chain has TRBV27 and TRBJ2-3; D possibly corresponds to TRBD2 (7 bases). Trimming left V 5 bases short and J 0 bases short, with 15 bases between. The length of the CDR3 is 16 residues. Per germline, CDR1 MNHEY and CDR2 SMNVEV (reference sequence). This chain's CDR3 is CASSPLGGGSTDTQYF. The DNA for the CDR3 is TGTGCCAGCAGTCCCTTAGGGGGAGGGAGCACAGATACGCAGTATTTT.

V gene TRBV29-1 combines with J gene TRBJ1-1; D unresolved. There are 18 residues in the CDR3. The germline gives CDR1 SQVTM, CDR2 ANQGSEA. V lost 3 bases and J lost 1, with 24 bases in between. As DNA, the CDR3 is TGCAGCGTTGAGAACGCGAGGTGGAGGGCGGAGACGAACACTGAAGCTTTCTTT. Translating gives CSVENARWRAETNTEAFF.

The chain couples TRBV5-4 to TRBJ1-4; possible D gene TRBD1, 5 bases. Per germline, CDR1 SGHNT and CDR2 YYREEE (reference sequence). Trimming took off 5 bases at V and 6 bases at J, with 14 bases between the two ends. CDR3 length: 14 residues. CDR3 in DNA: TGTGCCAGCAGATCAGCTAGGGGCGATGAAAAACTGTTTTTT. Encoded protein: CASRSARGDEKLFF.

The V and J genes are TRBV25-1 and TRBJ1-2; a weak D match, TRBD1 (5 bases). Per the germline V gene, CDR1 is MGHDK and CDR2 is SYGVNS. Trimming stripped 4 bases from V and 4 bases from J, with 19 bases between. The CDR3 has 16 residues. The CDR3 nucleotides read TGTGCCAGCAGTGGGGGGGGGACTGCCAATGCCTATGGCTACACCTTC. It yields the protein CASSGGGTANAYGYTF.

V and J are TRBV27 and TRBJ1-1; the D gene is possibly TRBD1 (6 bases). The CDR3 runs 14 residues. Between the trimmed V and J ends, which lost 5 bases and 1 base, there was a span of 11 bases. Germline V gives CDR1 MNHEY, CDR2 SMNVEV (reference sequence). The DNA for the CDR3 is TGTGCCAGCAGTGCCACGGACAGGAACACTGAAGCTTTCTTT. Amino acid sequence: CASSATDRNTEAFF.

The chain is built from TRBV10-1 and TRBJ2-7; possible D gene TRBD2, 7 bases. The V gene lost 0 bases and the J gene lost 3 bases, with 21 bases spanning the gap. The germline V gene has CDR1 WNHNN and CDR2 SYGVQD (reference sequence). The CDR3 is made up of 18 amino acids. The CDR3 loop reads CASSESTGGARNIYEQYF. The CDR3 nucleotides read TGCGCCAGCAGTGAGTCGACTGGGGGGGCCAGGAACATCTACGAGCAGTACTTC.

The CDR3 DNA sequence: TGTGCCAGCAGCCCCATCCCGAGCGGGCAGCCCCAGCATTTT. It specifies CASSPIPSGQPQHF. The chain uses TRBV6-5 and TRBJ1-5; no clear D. The germline V gene encodes CDR1 MNHEY and CDR2 SVGAGI. Trimming left V 6 bases short and J 7 bases short, with 16 bases between. The CDR3 has 14 amino acids.

J is TRBJ1-2 and V is TRBV18, with D possibly matching TRBD1 (6 bases). The length of the CDR3 is 15 residues. V lost 3 bases to trimming and J lost 4 bases, with 15 bases between them. Germline assignment: CDR1 KGHSH and CDR2 LQKENI. The CDR3, as DNA: TGTGCCAGCTCACCTAGGACAGATTTACTCTATGGCTACACCTTC. Translated, it gives CASSPRTDLLYGYTF.

The gene calls are TRBV2 and TRBJ2-6; the D gene is possibly TRBD1 (6 bases). Germline V gene sequence: CDR1 SNHLY, CDR2 FYNNEI. V was pared by 5 bases and J by 4 bases, with 15 bases between. This CDR3 contains 16 residues. The CDR3 DNA sequence: TGTGCCAGCAGTAGAACAGGGATTGCCGGGGCCAACGTCCTGACTTTC. Translating it yields CASSRTGIAGANVLTF.

The chain joins TRBV4-1 to TRBJ2-1, with 7 bases fitting TRBD2. The CDR3 is 17 residues long. V was pared by 2 bases and J by 8 bases, with 15 bases of the junction left unmatched. The germline V gene encodes CDR1 MGHRA and CDR2 YSYEKL. The CDR3 spells CASSQSVLGGSRDEQFF. CDR3 nucleotides: TGCGCCAGCAGCCAAAGCGTACTGGGCGGGAGTAGGGATGAGCAGTTCTTC.

The chain uses TRBV30 and TRBJ2-1, with D possibly TRBD2 on 5 matching bases. This CDR3 is 15 amino acids long. The germline CDR1 and CDR2 sequences are GTSNPN and SVGIG (reference sequence). V lost 1 base and J 2 bases, leaving 12 bases between the germline ends. The CDR3 here is CAWSAAPGTYNEQFF. CDR3 DNA: TGTGCCTGGAGTGCTGCCCCCGGGACCTACAATGAGCAGTTCTTC.

In regard to this clone: Lacking the conserved final phenylalanine or tryptophan, this CDR3 likely reflects a read error. The chain joins TRBV6-5 to TRBJ1-1, with D possibly matching TRBD1 (6 bases). The CDR3 is 14 residues long. CDR1 is MNHEY, CDR2 SVGAGI, per germline. Trimming took 2 bases from V and 3 from J, leaving 10 bases between them. CDR3 residues: CASSYGRGYTEAFS. The CDR3 DNA sequence: TGTGCCAGCAGTTACGGCAGGGGTTACACTGAAGCTTTCTCT.

V usage is TRBV9 and J usage is TRBJ1-1; possibly TRBD1 for D (5 bases). Germline CDR1 SGDLS, CDR2 YYNGEE. Trimming cost V 6 bases and J 0 bases, with 18 bases left between them. The CDR3 runs to 16 residues. Here the CDR3 reads CASTPYIQGMNTEAFF. In DNA form, the CDR3 reads TGTGCCAGCACCCCCTACATCCAGGGAATGAACACTGAAGCTTTCTTT.

The chain is built from TRBV10-3 and TRBJ1-5, with 7 bases lining up with TRBD1. Germline CDR1 reads ENHRY; CDR2 reads SYGVKD. With 8 bases clipped from V and 0 bases from J, the junction kept 4 bases outside the gene matches. There are 14 residues in the CDR3. The CDR3 coding sequence is TGTGCCATCGGTGGACAGGATAGCAATCAGCCCCAGCATTTT. Translating it yields CAIGGQDSNQPQHF.

The chain combines TRBV7-9 with TRBJ2-7; 8 bases align to TRBD2. Germline-derived CDR1 and CDR2 are SEHNR and FQNEAQ (reference sequence). The junction had 6 bases not matched to a gene; V was cut back by 5 bases and J by 3 bases. The CDR3 consists of 14 residues. The DNA of the CDR3 is TGTGCCAGCAGCGCCACTAGCGGTTACTACGAGCAGTACTTC. Translated: CASSATSGYYEQYF.

Details on this clone: One end of the junction fails to match germline, which may point to a read error. The chain recombines TRBV5-1 with TRBJ2-6; D may be TRBD1 (5 bases). This CDR3 spans 16 amino acids. Germline V gene lookup returns CDR1 SGHRS and CDR2 YFSETQ. The CDR3 sequence: CASSLVGRSGASVLTF. In DNA, the CDR3 is TGCGCCAGCAGCTTGGTTGGGCGCTCTGGGGCCAGCGTCCTGACTTTC.

The chain carries TRBV10-1 and TRBJ1-2; the D gene is possibly TRBD1 (5 bases). The CDR3 has 14 residues. Deletions cut 5 bases from V and 3 bases from J, with 13 bases between. Germline V lookup: CDR1 WNHNN, CDR2 SYGVQD (reference sequence). DNA of the CDR3: TGCGCCAGCAGTACTATTACAGGCCACTATGGCTACACCTTC. This encodes CASSTITGHYGYTF.

CDR3 sequence: CASSLTSGSSYNEQFF. The CDR3 DNA reads as TGTGCCAGCAGCCTAACTAGCGGGAGCTCCTACAATGAGCAGTTCTTC. The chain recombines TRBV14 with TRBJ2-1, with TRBD2 matching over 11 bases. Germline V gene data show CDR1 as SGHDN and CDR2 as FVKESK. After removal of 4 bases from V and 0 bases from J, the junction contained 2 bases not matched to a gene. This CDR3 is built from 16 residues.

J is TRBJ1-2 and V is TRBV5-6; TRBD1 aligns across 10 bases. The CDR3 runs 18 residues. Germline trimming cut 4 bases from V and 0 bases from J; bases unmatched to any gene: 12. Germline V gene data show CDR1 as SGHDT and CDR2 as YYEEEE. As DNA, the CDR3 is TGTGCCAGCAGCACTTCAGGGACAGGGGTTTTCGCTAACTATGGCTACACCTTC. Its protein is CASSTSGTGVFANYGYTF. Drawing the rest from reference TRBV5-6 and TRBJ1-2, the complete variable domain is DAGVTQSPTHLIKTRGQQVTLRCSPKSGHDTVSWYQQALGQGPQFIFQYYEEEERQRGNFPDRFSGHQFPNYSSELNVNALLLGDSALYLCASSTSGTGVFANYGYTFGSGTRLTVV.

The chain joins TRBV9 to TRBJ2-7, with a tentative D call TRBD1 (6 bases). The CDR3 loop spans 14 amino acids. Germline assignment: CDR1 SGDLS and CDR2 YYNGEE. The ends were cut back, 0 bases at V and 4 bases at J, with 11 bases in the middle. The CDR3 region is CASSVGGDTYEQYF. CDR3 DNA sequence: TGTGCCAGCAGCGTAGGAGGGGACACTTACGAGCAGTACTTC. The variable domain in full, with the rest retrieved from reference TRBV9 and TRBJ2-7, is DSGVTQTPKHLITATGQRVTLRCSPRSGDLSVYWYQQSLDQGLQFLIQYYNGEERAKGNILERFSAQQFPDLHSELNLSSLELGDSALYFCASSVGGDTYEQYFGPGTRLTVT.

The V and J genes are TRBV25-1 and TRBJ2-7, with D hard to call. Trimming took off 3 bases at V and 5 bases at J, with 14 bases between the two ends. The CDR3 runs to 14 residues. Germline V gives CDR1 MGHDK, CDR2 SYGVNS. CDR3 in amino acids: CASSDPRSTNEQYF. The CDR3 region has the DNA TGTGCCAGCAGTGACCCCCGATCGACAAACGAGCAGTACTTC.

As concerns this clone: This sample includes further DNA sequences coding for the same CDR3. The chain links TRBV7-2 to TRBJ1-5, with D possibly matching TRBD1 (6 bases). Germline V lookup: CDR1 SGHTA, CDR2 FQGNSA. The V end was cut by 1 base, the J end by 1 base, with 11 bases between. The CDR3 covers 16 residues. CDR3 in amino acids: CASSLGGGRSNQPQHF. CDR3 bases: TGTGCCAGCAGCTTAGGAGGGGGAAGGAGCAATCAGCCCCAGCATTTT.

The V gene is TRBV11-3, the J gene TRBJ2-1, with 10 positions matching TRBD2. Per the germline V gene, CDR1 is SGHNT and CDR2 is YENEEA. V lost 5 bases to trimming and J lost 8 bases; unmatched junction nucleotides: 6. This CDR3 has 14 residues. The CDR3 reads CASSKRGGSDEQFF. The CDR3 bases are TGTGCCAGCAGCAAGCGGGGGGGCTCGGATGAGCAGTTCTTC.

This chain's CDR3 is CASSSMVSSGDYEQYF. The CDR3 nucleotides read TGTGCCAGCAGCTCTATGGTGTCTAGCGGGGACTACGAGCAGTACTTC. This chain links TRBV7-2 with TRBJ2-7, with 9 bases matching TRBD2. The germline gives CDR1 SGHTA, CDR2 FQGNSA. The CDR3 runs to 16 residues. After removal of 4 bases from V and 3 bases from J, the junction contained 10 bases not matched to a gene.